These T cell receptor beta chains were read from a single sample in a study of blood T cell repertoires in COVID-19. Profiling relied on immunoSEQ multiplex PCR, and the TCRdb table lists in-frame clones only, not all of them. The table has around 250,000 clones, approximately 89% seen once. Material for sequencing was peripheral blood. These receptors all come from a woman aged 55-75 years who had recovered from COVID-19. CDR3s include the opening cysteine and the closing phenylalanine or tryptophan. A D gene is named only where the DNA matches it firmly. Expanded clones are given a class, and other clones once, few, many or no size at all.

clone size	J gene	D gene	V gene	CDR3 DNA	CDR3 protein
NA	TRBJ1-3	NA	TRBV6-6	TGTGCCAGCAGTTACTCACGTGGGCAGGGCGGAAACACCATATATTTT	CASSYSRGQGGNTIYF
NA	TRBJ2-1	NA	TRBV6-1	TGTGCCAGCAGACGCAGGGACAATGAGCAGTTCTTC	CASRRRDNEQFF
NA	TRBJ2-7	NA	TRBV5-5	TGTGCCAGCAGCTTTACTAGCTCCGAGCAGTACTTC	CASSFTSSEQYF
NA	TRBJ1-5	TRBD1	TRBV6-5	TGTGCCAGCTATAGACAGGGGGCAAGCAATCAGCCCCAGCATTTT	CASYRQGASNQPQHF
NA	TRBJ2-3	NA	TRBV4-3	TGCGCCAGCAGCCAAGATGACCGGGCGGGGACAGATACGCAGTATTTT	CASSQDDRAGTDTQYF
NA	TRBJ1-2	NA	TRBV28	TGTGCCAGCAGCCTCGGGGACTATGGCTACACCTTC	CASSLGDYGYTF
NA	TRBJ1-5	NA	TRBV28	TGTGCCAGCAGAAACAGTAATCAGCCCCAGCATTTT	CASRNSNQPQHF
few	TRBJ2-5	TRBD2	TRBV4-1	TGCGCCAGCAGCCCAGGACTAGCGGGGGGGCTAGAGACCCAGTACTTC	CASSPGLAGGLETQYF
NA	TRBJ2-1	TRBD2	TRBV19	TGTGCCAGTACCGCGCAGACTAGCTACTACAATGAGCAGTTCTTC	CASTAQTSYYNEQFF
NA	TRBJ1-1	TRBD1	TRBV19	TGTGCCAGTAGTAATCCCGACAGGGCGAGTTACACTGAAGCTTTCTTT	CASSNPDRASYTEAFF
NA	TRBJ1-2	NA	TRBV19	TGTGCCAGTAGTAGGGGACTGCAGAACTATGGCTACACCTTC	CASSRGLQNYGYTF
NA	TRBJ1-3	NA	TRBV15	TGTGCCACCAGCAGGGGGGCAGGGGCATCCTCTGGAAACACCATATATTTT	CATSRGAGASSGNTIYF
few	TRBJ1-1	TRBD1	TRBV2	TGTGCCAGCAGTTACACAGGGGGGGAAGCTTTCTTT	CASSYTGGEAFF
NA	TRBJ2-3	NA	TRBV5-1	TGCGCCAGCAGGTTCGGACAGCAGACAGATACGCAGTATTTT	CASRFGQQTDTQYF